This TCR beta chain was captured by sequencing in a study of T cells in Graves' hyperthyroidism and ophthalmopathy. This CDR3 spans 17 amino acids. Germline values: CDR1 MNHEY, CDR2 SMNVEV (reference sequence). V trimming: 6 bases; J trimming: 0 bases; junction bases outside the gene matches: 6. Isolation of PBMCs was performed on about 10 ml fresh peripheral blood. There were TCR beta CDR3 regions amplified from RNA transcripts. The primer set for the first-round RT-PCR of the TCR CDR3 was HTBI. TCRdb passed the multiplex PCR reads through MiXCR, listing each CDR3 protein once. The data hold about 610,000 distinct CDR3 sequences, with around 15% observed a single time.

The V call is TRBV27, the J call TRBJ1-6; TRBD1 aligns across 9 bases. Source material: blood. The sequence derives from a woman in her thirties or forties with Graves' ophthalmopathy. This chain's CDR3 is CASRDRGTRSYNSPLHF. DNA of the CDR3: TGTGCCAGCAGGGACAGGGGCACCCGCTCCTATAATTCACCCCTCCACTTT.